A selection of T cell receptor beta chains follows, all from one sample in a study of blood T cell repertoires in COVID-19. Clones were sequenced by immunoSEQ multiplex PCR, and TCRdb holds only the in-frame ones, with some missing. The sample shows fewer than 450,000 clones, more than 75% of them seen only once. The specimen sequenced was peripheral blood. The receptor set was obtained from a woman between 50 and 59 years old with COVID-19, enrolled during active disease. Each CDR3 is given with its conserved first and last residue. D genes are given only for firm matches. The size entry is marked missing in some rows and otherwise reads once, few, many or a size class.

V	size	J	D	DNA	CDR3
TRBV7-9	NA	TRBJ2-2	NA	TGTGCCAGCAGCTCCTCCCGGCTCAGGAAGAACACCGGGGAGCTGTTTTTT	CASSSSRLRKNTGELFF
TRBV7-9	NA	TRBJ1-3	NA	TGTGCCAGCAGCTTGAATTCTAAATCCGGAAACACCATATATTTT	CASSLNSKSGNTIYF
TRBV14	NA	TRBJ2-3	NA	TGTGCCAGCAGTAAGTGGGGCCAGGGGTCGACAGATACGCAGTATTTT	CASSKWGQGSTDTQYF
TRBV6-5	NA	TRBJ2-1	TRBD2	TGTGCCAGCAGCCGCGGACTAGCGGGAGTCGTTGAGCAGTTCTTC	CASSRGLAGVVEQFF
TRBV4-2	NA	TRBJ1-2	TRBD1	TGTGCCAGCAGCCAAGCCCTACAGGGGGCGAGGTATGGCTACACCTTC	CASSQALQGARYGYTF
TRBV5-1	NA	TRBJ2-3	NA	TGCGCCAGCAGCTTGAGGACTGGACCCACAGATACGCAGTATTTT	CASSLRTGPTDTQYF
TRBV7-9	NA	TRBJ2-1	NA	TGTGCCAGCAGCCCCTCCCAGGGCCGAGTCACTGAGCAGTTCTTC	CASSPSQGRVTEQFF
TRBV12-5	NA	TRBJ2-2	TRBD1	TGTGCTAGTGGTTGGACAGGGCCCGGGGAGCTGTTTTTT	CASGWTGPGELFF
TRBV5-8	NA	TRBJ1-1	TRBD1	TGTGCCAGCAGCCTCTCCGGGACAGACAACACTGAAGCTTTCTTT	CASSLSGTDNTEAFF
TRBV7-2	once	TRBJ1-2	TRBD1	TGTGCCAGCAACCAACAGGGGGTACGCTATGGCTACACCTTC	CASNQQGVRYGYTF
TRBV15	NA	TRBJ2-7	TRBD1	TGTGCCACCAGCAGAGATAGGGCAGGGGGCCCCTACGAGCAGTACTTC	CATSRDRAGGPYEQYF
TRBV24-1	NA	TRBJ2-3	TRBD1	TGTGCCACCAGCCCAGGACAGGGACTTCAGTATTTT	CATSPGQGLQYF
TRBV21-1	NA	TRBJ2-6	NA	TGTGCCAGCACCTGGAGGGTATGTGGGGCCAACGTCCTGACTTTC	CASTWRVCGANVLTF
TRBV25-1	NA	TRBJ1-1	TRBD1	TGTGCCAGCAGTGTAGACAGGGGGTATCAAGCTTTCTTT	CASSVDRGYQAFF
TRBV19	NA	TRBJ1-5	NA	TGTGCCAGTACACGAGGGCCCGATCAGCCCCAGCATTTT	CASTRGPDQPQHF
TRBV2	NA	TRBJ1-1	NA	TGTGCCAGCAGGGAACAGGGAATCACTGAAGCTTTCTTT	CASREQGITEAFF
TRBV19	NA	TRBJ1-2	NA	TGTGCCAGTAGTATATCGTTAACAGCTTATGGCTACACCTTC	CASSISLTAYGYTF
TRBV5-6	NA	TRBJ1-2	TRBD1	TGTGCCAGCAGCTTTCAGGGGGCACAGGGCTATGGCTACACCTTC	CASSFQGAQGYGYTF
TRBV10-2	NA	TRBJ2-2	TRBD2	TGCGCCACCAGGACTAGCGGTTTGACCGGGGAGCTGTTTTTT	CATRTSGLTGELFF
TRBV7-3	NA	TRBJ2-1	NA	TGTGCCAGCAGCCTATCCGCGGTAAATGAGCAGTTCTTC	CASSLSAVNEQFF
TRBV5-6	NA	TRBJ2-5	TRBD2	TGTGCCAGCAGCTTGGTCCGACTAGCGTCAGAGACCCAGTACTTC	CASSLVRLASETQYF
TRBV13	NA	TRBJ2-7	TRBD2	TGTGCCAGCAGCTTAGGGGGTAGCGGGAGCTACGAGCAGTACTTC	CASSLGGSGSYEQYF
TRBV5-6	NA	TRBJ2-1	NA	TGTGCCAGCAGCTGGGGGCTCTTAGGGACCCTAGGCAATGAGCAGTTCTTC	CASSWGLLGTLGNEQFF
TRBV18	NA	TRBJ1-4	NA	TGTGCCAGCTCAACAGGGTCCTATGATCAAAAACTGTTTTTT	CASSTGSYDQKLFF
TRBV10-3	NA	TRBJ2-1	TRBD2	TGTGCCATCAGGGGACTAGCGGGAGGGCAAGGGGAGCAGTTCTTC	CAIRGLAGGQGEQFF
TRBV5-1	once	TRBJ1-5	TRBD1	TGCGCCAGCAGCCTAACAGGGGGTAGCAATCAGCCCCAGCATTTT	CASSLTGGSNQPQHF